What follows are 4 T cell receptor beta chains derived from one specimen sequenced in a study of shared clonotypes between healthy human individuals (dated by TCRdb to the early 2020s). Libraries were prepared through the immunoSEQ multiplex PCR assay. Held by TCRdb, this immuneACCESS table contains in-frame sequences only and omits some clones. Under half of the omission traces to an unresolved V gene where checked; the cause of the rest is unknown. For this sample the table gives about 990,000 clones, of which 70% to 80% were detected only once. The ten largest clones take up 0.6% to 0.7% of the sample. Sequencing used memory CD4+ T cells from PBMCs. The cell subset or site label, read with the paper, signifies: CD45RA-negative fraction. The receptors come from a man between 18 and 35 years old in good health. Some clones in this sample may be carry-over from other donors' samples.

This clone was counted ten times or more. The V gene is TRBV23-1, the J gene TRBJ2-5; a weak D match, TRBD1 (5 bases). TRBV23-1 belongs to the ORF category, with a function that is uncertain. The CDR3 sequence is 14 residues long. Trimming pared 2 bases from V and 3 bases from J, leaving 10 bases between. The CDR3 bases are TGCGCCAGCAGTCAAGGGGCAAGGGAAGAGACCCAGTACTTC. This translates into CASSQGAREETQYF.

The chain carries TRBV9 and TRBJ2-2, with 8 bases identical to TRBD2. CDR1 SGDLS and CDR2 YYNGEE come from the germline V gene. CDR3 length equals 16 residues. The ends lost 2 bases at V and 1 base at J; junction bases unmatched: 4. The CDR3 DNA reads TGTGCCAGCAGCGTTAGGGGACTAGTGAACACCGGGGAGCTGTTTTTT. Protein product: CASSVRGLVNTGELFF.

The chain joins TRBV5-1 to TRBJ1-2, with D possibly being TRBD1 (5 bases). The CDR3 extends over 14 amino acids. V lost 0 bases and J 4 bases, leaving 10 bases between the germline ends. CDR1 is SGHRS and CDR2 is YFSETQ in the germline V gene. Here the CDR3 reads CASSLAGTLYGYTF. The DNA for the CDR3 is TGCGCCAGCAGCTTGGCCGGGACCCTCTATGGCTACACCTTC.

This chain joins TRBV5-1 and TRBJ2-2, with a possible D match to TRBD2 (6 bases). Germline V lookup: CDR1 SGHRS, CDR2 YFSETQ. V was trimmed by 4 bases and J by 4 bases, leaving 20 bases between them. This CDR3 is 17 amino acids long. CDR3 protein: CASSDRDFSFGTGELFF. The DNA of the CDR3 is TGCGCCAGCAGCGACCGGGACTTCTCCTTTGGCACCGGGGAGCTGTTTTTT.